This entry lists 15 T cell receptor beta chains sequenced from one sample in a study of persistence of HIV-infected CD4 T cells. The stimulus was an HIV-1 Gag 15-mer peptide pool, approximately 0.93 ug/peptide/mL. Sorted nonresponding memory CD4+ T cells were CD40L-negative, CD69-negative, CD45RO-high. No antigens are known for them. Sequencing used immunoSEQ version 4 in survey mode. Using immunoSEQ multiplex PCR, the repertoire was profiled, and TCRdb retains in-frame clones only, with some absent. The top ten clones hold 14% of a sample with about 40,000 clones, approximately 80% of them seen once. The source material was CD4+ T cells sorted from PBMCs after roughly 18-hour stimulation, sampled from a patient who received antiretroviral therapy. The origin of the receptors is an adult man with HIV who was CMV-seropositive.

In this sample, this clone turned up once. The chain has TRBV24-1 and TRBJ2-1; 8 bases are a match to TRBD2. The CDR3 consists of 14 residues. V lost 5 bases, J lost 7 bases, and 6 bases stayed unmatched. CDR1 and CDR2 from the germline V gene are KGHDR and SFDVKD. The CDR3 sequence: CATSAAGGNNEQFF. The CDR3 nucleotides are TGTGCCACCAGTGCCGCGGGAGGTAATAATGAGCAGTTCTTC.

The CDR3, as DNA: TGTGCCAGCTCACCATCCTTGGACAGGGGGCAGTACACTGAAGCTTTCTTT. Encoded protein: CASSPSLDRGQYTEAFF. The V and J genes are TRBV18 and TRBJ1-1; 11 positions agree with TRBD1. The CDR3 has 17 amino acids. V lost 2 bases to trimming and J lost 3 bases; unmatched junction nucleotides: 8. The germline V gene encodes CDR1 KGHSH and CDR2 LQKENI.

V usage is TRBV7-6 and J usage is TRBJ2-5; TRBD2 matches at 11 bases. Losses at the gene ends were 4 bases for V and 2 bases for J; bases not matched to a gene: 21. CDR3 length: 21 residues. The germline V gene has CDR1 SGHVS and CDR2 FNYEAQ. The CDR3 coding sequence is TGTGCCAGCAGCTCTTATAGTGGAGCCGGGACTAGCGGAATTTCTCAAGAGACCCAGTACTTC. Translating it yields CASSSYSGAGTSGISQETQYF.

CDR3 amino acids: CASSYVTGSVQGETQYF. CDR3 sequence (DNA): TGTGCCAGCAGTTACGTAACAGGGAGTGTGCAAGGGGAGACCCAGTACTTC. The rearrangement joins TRBV6-2 or TRBV6-3 to TRBJ2-5, with D possibly matching TRBD1 (6 bases). Trimming cost V 2 bases and J 5 bases, with 21 bases left between them. Per germline, CDR1 MNHEY and CDR2 SVGEGT. The CDR3 loop spans 17 amino acids.

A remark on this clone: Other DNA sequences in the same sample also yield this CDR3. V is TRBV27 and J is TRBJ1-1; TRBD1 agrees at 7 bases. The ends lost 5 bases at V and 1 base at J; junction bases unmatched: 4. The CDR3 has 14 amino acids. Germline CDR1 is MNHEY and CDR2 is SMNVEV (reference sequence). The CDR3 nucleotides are TGTGCCAGCAGTCCGAGACAGGGGAACACTGAAGCTTTCTTT. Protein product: CASSPRQGNTEAFF.

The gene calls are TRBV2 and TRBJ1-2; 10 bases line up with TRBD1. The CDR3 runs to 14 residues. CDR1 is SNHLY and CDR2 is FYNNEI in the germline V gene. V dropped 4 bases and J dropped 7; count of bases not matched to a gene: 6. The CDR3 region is CASSAFRDRGGYTF. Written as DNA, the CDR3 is TGTGCCAGCAGTGCTTTCCGGGACAGGGGTGGCTACACCTTC.

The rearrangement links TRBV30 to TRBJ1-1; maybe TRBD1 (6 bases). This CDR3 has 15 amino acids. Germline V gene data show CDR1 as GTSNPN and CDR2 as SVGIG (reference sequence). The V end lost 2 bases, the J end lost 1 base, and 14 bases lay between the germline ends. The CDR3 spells CAWSSPDRWNTEAFF. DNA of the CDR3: TGTGCCTGGAGTTCCCCCGACAGGTGGAACACTGAAGCTTTCTTT.

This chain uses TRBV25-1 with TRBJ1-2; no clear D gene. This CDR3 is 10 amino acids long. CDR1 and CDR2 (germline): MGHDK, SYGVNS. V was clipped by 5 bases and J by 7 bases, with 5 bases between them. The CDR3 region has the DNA TGTGCCAGCAGTAACCTTGGCTACACCTTC. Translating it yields CASSNLGYTF.

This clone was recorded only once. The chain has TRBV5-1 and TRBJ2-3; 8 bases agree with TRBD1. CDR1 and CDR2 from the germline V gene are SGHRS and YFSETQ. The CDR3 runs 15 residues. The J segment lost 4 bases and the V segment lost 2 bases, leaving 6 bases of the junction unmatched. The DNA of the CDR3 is TGCGCCAGCAGCTTTCAGGGGGCAGGATCAGATACGCAGTATTTT. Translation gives CASSFQGAGSDTQYF.

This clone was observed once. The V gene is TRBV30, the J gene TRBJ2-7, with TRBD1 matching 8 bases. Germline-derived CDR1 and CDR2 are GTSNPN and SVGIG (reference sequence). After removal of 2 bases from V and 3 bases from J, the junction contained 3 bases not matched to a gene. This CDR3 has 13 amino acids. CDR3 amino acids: CAWSLGQGYEQYF. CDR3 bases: TGTGCCTGGAGTTTAGGACAGGGCTACGAGCAGTACTTC.

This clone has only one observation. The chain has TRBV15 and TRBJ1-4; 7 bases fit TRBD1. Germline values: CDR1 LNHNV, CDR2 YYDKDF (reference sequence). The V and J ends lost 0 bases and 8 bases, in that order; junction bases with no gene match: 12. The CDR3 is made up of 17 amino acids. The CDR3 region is CATSRDAPTGWSEKLFF. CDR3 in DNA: TGTGCCACCAGCAGAGATGCGCCGACAGGGTGGAGCGAAAAACTGTTTTTT. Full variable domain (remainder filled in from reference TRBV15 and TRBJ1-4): DAMVIQNPRYQVTQFGKPVTLSCSQTLNHNVMYWYQQKSSQAPKLLFHYYDKDFNNEADTPDNFQSRRPNTSFCFLDIRSPGLGDTAMYLCATSRDAPTGWSEKLFFGSGTQLSVL.

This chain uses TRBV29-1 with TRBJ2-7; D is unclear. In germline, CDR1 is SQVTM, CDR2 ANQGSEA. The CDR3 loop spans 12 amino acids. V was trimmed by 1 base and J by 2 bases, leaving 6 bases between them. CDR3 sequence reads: CSVEGATYEQYF. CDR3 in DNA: TGCAGCGTTGAAGGGGCGACCTACGAGCAGTACTTC.

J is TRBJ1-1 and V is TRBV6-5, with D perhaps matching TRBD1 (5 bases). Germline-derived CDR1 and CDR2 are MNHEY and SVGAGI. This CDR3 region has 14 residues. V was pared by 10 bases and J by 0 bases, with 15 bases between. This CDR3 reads CATKTARMNTEAFF. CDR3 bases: TGTGCCACCAAGACAGCCCGGATGAACACTGAAGCTTTCTTT.

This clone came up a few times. The chain's CDR3 is CASSEIRGGGYTF. The CDR3 DNA sequence: TGTGCCAGCAGTGAAATAAGAGGGGGCGGCTACACCTTC. The chain is built from TRBV6-1 and TRBJ1-2; 7 bases agree with TRBD1. Germline V gene lookup returns CDR1 MNHNS and CDR2 SASEGT. The CDR3 sequence is 13 residues long. V was pared by 2 bases and J by 8 bases, with 5 bases of the junction left unmatched.

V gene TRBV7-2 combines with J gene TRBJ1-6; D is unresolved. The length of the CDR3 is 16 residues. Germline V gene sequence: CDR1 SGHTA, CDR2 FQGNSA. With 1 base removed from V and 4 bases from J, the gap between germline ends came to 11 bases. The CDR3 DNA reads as TGTGCCAGCAGCTTAGTTGCGGGTCTTTATAATTCACCCCTCCACTTT. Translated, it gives CASSLVAGLYNSPLHF.